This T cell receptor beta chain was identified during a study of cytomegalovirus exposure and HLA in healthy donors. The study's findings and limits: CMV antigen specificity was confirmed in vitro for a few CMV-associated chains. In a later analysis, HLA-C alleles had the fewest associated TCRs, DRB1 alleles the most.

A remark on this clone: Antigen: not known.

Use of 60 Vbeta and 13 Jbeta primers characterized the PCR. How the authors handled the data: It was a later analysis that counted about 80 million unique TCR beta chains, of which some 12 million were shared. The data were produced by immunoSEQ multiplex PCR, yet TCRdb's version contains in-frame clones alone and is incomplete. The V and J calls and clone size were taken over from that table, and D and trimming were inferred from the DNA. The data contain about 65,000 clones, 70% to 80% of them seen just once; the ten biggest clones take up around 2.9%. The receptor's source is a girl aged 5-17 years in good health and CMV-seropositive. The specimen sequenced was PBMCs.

The CDR3 DNA reads TGTGCCAGCAGCCCACACCTCTTGGGGCTCTCTGGGGCCAACGTCCTGACTTTC. Translated: CASSPHLLGLSGANVLTF. The rearrangement joins TRBV9 to TRBJ2-6; TRBD1 is a possible D gene (5 bases). Trimming left V 4 bases short and J 0 bases short, with 17 bases between. CDR1 is SGDLS, CDR2 YYNGEE, per germline. The CDR3 runs 18 residues.